This T cell receptor (beta chain) was obtained from a study of cytomegalovirus exposure and HLA in healthy donors. V dropped 3 bases and J dropped 4 bases, with 15 bases sitting between them. The CDR3 loop spans 14 amino acids. Germline assignment: CDR1 SQVTM and CDR2 ANQGSEA. PCR employed 60 Vbeta and 13 Jbeta primers. Here immunoSEQ multiplex PCR was the method, and the copy in TCRdb shows in-frame clones only, minus some. The sample's table shows tens of thousands of clones. The sequencing sample was made of PBMCs. The chain is built from TRBV29-1 and TRBJ1-2; D is possibly TRBD1 (5 bases). This clonotype was obtained from a man aged 18 to 29 in good health and CMV-seropositive. The CDR3 region is CSVDTHRRPYGYTF. Written as DNA, the CDR3 is TGCAGCGTTGATACCCACAGGAGACCCTATGGCTACACCTTC.